Listed below are T cell receptor beta chains from one sample, sequenced in a study of blood T cell repertoires in COVID-19. Here immunoSEQ multiplex PCR was the method, and the copy in TCRdb shows in-frame clones only, minus some. Of about 290,000 clones listed, 70% to 90% were seen once; the top ten hold approximately 3%. The specimen was peripheral blood. The receptors here all came from a woman in her twenties or thirties with active or convalescent COVID-19. CDR3s include the opening cysteine and the closing phenylalanine or tryptophan. The order of the fields is D gene, J gene, V gene, clone size, CDR3 protein, CDR3 DNA. The D gene is left open where the match is weak. Clone sizes are given selectively: once, few, many, or a class where the clone is expanded.

- | TRBJ1-1 | TRBV14 | few | CASSQGRGTEAFF | TGTGCCAGCAGCCAAGGAAGGGGCACTGAAGCTTTCTTT
- | TRBJ2-2 | TRBV28 | once | CASRERGIGELFF | TGTGCCAGCAGGGAAAGGGGTATCGGGGAGCTGTTTTTT
TRBD1 | TRBJ1-2 | TRBV2 | - | CASSLERTGPNYGYTF | TGTGCCAGCAGCCTCGAGCGGACAGGGCCTAACTATGGCTACACCTTC
- | TRBJ1-6 | TRBV4-2 | once | CASSQPRGSPLHF | TGTGCCAGCAGCCAACCCAGGGGTTCACCCCTCCACTTT
TRBD2 | TRBJ2-1 | TRBV11-2 | - | CASSRRLAGGDEQFF | TGTGCCAGCAGCCGCCGGCTAGCGGGGGGGGATGAGCAGTTCTTC
- | TRBJ1-3 | TRBV6-6 | once | CASSRGHPSGNTIYF | TGTGCCAGCAGTCGGGGACACCCTTCTGGAAACACCATATATTTT
- | TRBJ1-5 | TRBV30 | - | CAWQYGGHSNQPQHF | TGTGCCTGGCAATATGGTGGGCATAGCAATCAGCCCCAGCATTTT
TRBD1 | TRBJ1-1 | TRBV27 | - | CASSLFVGQGSLNTEAFF | TGTGCCAGCAGTTTATTCGTGGGACAGGGGTCTCTGAACACTGAAGCTTTCTTT
TRBD1 | TRBJ1-2 | TRBV25-1 | - | CASSDSVGQGLLAYGYTF | TGTGCCAGCAGTGATAGTGTGGGACAGGGTTTGCTTGCCTATGGCTACACCTTC
- | TRBJ2-5 | TRBV9 | - | CASSVTPLTNQETQYF | TGTGCCAGCAGCGTCACGCCTCTGACAAACCAAGAGACCCAGTACTTC
TRBD1 | TRBJ2-2 | TRBV5-1 | - | CASSLITGTGGAGELFF | TGCGCCAGCAGCTTAATTACCGGGACAGGGGGAGCCGGGGAGCTGTTTTTT
TRBD1 | TRBJ2-6 | TRBV18 | - | CASFGTGWANVLTF | TGTGCCAGCTTCGGGACAGGTTGGGCCAACGTCCTGACTTTC
TRBD2 | TRBJ2-7 | TRBV9 | - | CASSPSGGAYEQYF | TGTGCCAGCTCTCCAAGCGGGGGGGCCTACGAGCAGTACTTC
TRBD1 | TRBJ2-1 | TRBV19 | few | CASSIGGTGPHEQFF | TGTGCCAGTAGTATAGGGGGGACAGGGCCCCATGAGCAGTTCTTC
TRBD2 | TRBJ2-5 | TRBV3-1/TRBV3-2 | - | CASSQDGVLAGNKETQYF | TGTGCCAGCAGCCAAGACGGCGTCCTAGCGGGGAACAAAGAGACCCAGTACTTC
TRBD1 | TRBJ1-1 | TRBV7-8 | once | CASSPRPRDSHMNTEAFF | TGTGCCAGCAGCCCTAGGCCCCGGGACAGCCATATGAACACTGAAGCTTTCTTT
TRBD1 | TRBJ1-2 | TRBV5-1 | few | CASSLGALGDRGRKDYGYTF | TGCGCCAGCAGCTTGGGGGCATTAGGTGACAGGGGAAGGAAGGACTATGGCTACACCTTC
- | TRBJ1-1 | TRBV9 | - | CASSPRGGANTEAFF | TGTGCCAGCAGCCCGAGGGGGGGGGCGAACACTGAAGCTTTCTTT
TRBD1 | TRBJ2-1 | TRBV5-1 | - | CASSGGQGVNEQFF | TGCGCCAGCAGCGGGGGACAGGGGGTCAATGAGCAGTTCTTC
- | TRBJ1-1 | TRBV6-5 | - | CASIRNTEAFF | TGTGCCAGCATTAGGAACACTGAAGCTTTCTTT
TRBD1 | TRBJ1-3 | TRBV6-1 | - | CASSRDRAAVGTIYF | TGTGCCAGCAGTCGGGACAGGGCCGCAGTCGGAACCATATATTTT
TRBD2 | TRBJ2-3 | TRBV5-4 | - | CASSQLAATDTQYF | TGTGCCAGCAGCCAACTAGCGGCCACAGATACGCAGTATTTT
TRBD1 | TRBJ2-5 | TRBV7-2 | - | CASSISSGGVETQYF | TGTGCCAGCAGCATATCCTCAGGGGGCGTGGAGACCCAGTACTTC
- | TRBJ1-1 | TRBV19 | - | CASSSQGLTEAFF | TGTGCCAGTAGTTCGCAGGGGCTTACTGAAGCTTTCTTT
TRBD1 | TRBJ1-2 | TRBV6-1 | - | CASSDGDSWARGYTF | TGTGCCAGCAGTGACGGGGACAGTTGGGCCAGGGGCTACACCTTC
- | TRBJ2-5 | TRBV6-5 | - | CAGSPQGLGQETQYF | TGTGCCGGATCCCCGCAGGGGTTAGGCCAAGAGACCCAGTACTTC
TRBD1 | TRBJ2-1 | TRBV2 | - | CASSERQGTDNEQFF | TGTGCCAGCAGTGAAAGACAGGGTACCGACAATGAGCAGTTCTTC
- | TRBJ2-7 | TRBV28 | - | CASSSIPGHYEQYF | TGTGCCAGCAGTTCAATCCCGGGACACTACGAGCAGTACTTC
- | TRBJ2-3 | TRBV29-1 | - | CSVDGGTDTQYF | TGCAGCGTTGACGGCGGGACCGATACGCAGTATTTT
- | TRBJ1-5 | TRBV21-1 | - | CASPGTGRYRNQPQHF | TGTGCCAGCCCCGGAACAGGGAGATATCGCAATCAGCCCCAGCATTTT
- | TRBJ2-5 | TRBV29-1 | - | CSVSGALTGRETQYF | TGCAGCGTCAGCGGCGCCCTTACGGGCAGGGAGACCCAGTACTTC
TRBD2 | TRBJ2-7 | TRBV7-2 | - | CASSRPQRGGQYEQYF | TGTGCCAGCAGCCGCCCACAGCGGGGGGGCCAGTACGAGCAGTACTTC
TRBD1 | TRBJ1-2 | TRBV6-5 | - | CASREGQTSNYGYTF | TGTGCCAGCAGGGAGGGACAGACCTCTAACTATGGCTACACCTTC
- | TRBJ2-7 | TRBV4-2 | - | CASSQGGAERIGYEQYF | TGTGCCAGCAGCCAAGGGGGAGCCGAGAGGATAGGCTACGAGCAGTACTTC
- | TRBJ1-4 | TRBV30 | - | CAWSPHRGREKLFF | TGTGCCTGGAGTCCCCATAGAGGCCGCGAAAAACTGTTTTTT
TRBD2 | TRBJ2-7 | TRBV5-1 | - | CASSLASGAYEQYF | TGCGCCAGCAGCTTGGCCAGCGGGGCATACGAGCAGTACTTC
TRBD2 | TRBJ2-7 | TRBV19 | - | CASSIKLATSYEQYF | TGTGCCAGTAGTATAAAACTAGCGACGAGCTACGAGCAGTACTTC
- | TRBJ1-3 | TRBV5-1 | - | CASSLGASGNTIYF | TGCGCCAGCAGCTTGGGGGCCTCTGGAAACACCATATATTTT
TRBD1 | TRBJ1-4 | TRBV3-1/TRBV3-2 | - | CASSQEDRALVEKLFF | TGTGCCAGCAGCCAAGAGGACAGGGCGCTCGTAGAAAAACTGTTTTTT
TRBD1 | TRBJ2-7 | TRBV6-2/TRBV6-3 | - | CASSYSMAGGYYEQYF | TGTGCCAGCAGTTACTCGATGGCAGGGGGCTACTACGAGCAGTACTTC